Listed here are 3 T cell receptor beta chains from one sample, sequenced in a study of tumor and adjacent non-tumor tissue in lung cancer. The library came from three nested PCR rounds adapted from ARM-PCR protocols. TCRdb ran MiXCR on the multiplex PCR reads and lists one entry per CDR3 protein. The sample lists tens of thousands of distinct CDR3 sequences, 75% to 90% seen once, with 13% in the top ten. RNA was extracted from bulk tissue without any cell sorting. The specimen was lung tumor tissue. These receptors originate from a woman aged 45-65 years with non-small cell lung cancer.

By share of the sample, this clonotype is medium-sized (0.01 to 0.1%). Here the CDR3 reads CSARTGLLTDTQYF. The CDR3, as DNA: TGCAGCGCGAGGACAGGGCTTCTCACAGATACGCAGTATTTT. The rearrangement links TRBV29-1 to TRBJ2-3, with 8 bases aligning to TRBD1. CDR1 and CDR2 (germline): SQVTM, ANQGSEA. The CDR3 loop spans 14 amino acids. The trim removed 7 bases at V and 2 bases at J, leaving 8 bases unmatched.

About this clonotype itself: One end of the junction fails to match germline, which may point to a read error. The chain joins TRBV20-1 to TRBJ2-5, with D tentatively TRBD1 (5 bases). Germline CDR1 is DFQATT and CDR2 is SNEGSKA (reference sequence). There are 13 residues in the CDR3. The CDR3 protein is CRARLDRAETQYF. DNA of the CDR3: TGCAGAGCTAGATTAGACAGAGCCGAGACTCAGTACTTC.

Details on this clonotype: This may arise from a read error, as a much more abundant clone is one base away. The rearrangement uses TRBV12-5 and TRBJ1-2; D gene unclear. Germline loops: CDR1 LGHNT, CDR2 FRNRAP. CDR3 size: 13 residues. CDR3 in amino acids: CASGPDGTNGYAF. DNA of the CDR3: TGTGCTAGTGGTCCTGACGGAACTAATGGCTACGCCTTC. Based on the CDR3 plus reference TRBV12-5 and TRBJ1-2, the full variable domain is DARVTQTPRHKVTEMGQEVTMRCQPILGHNTVFWYRQTMMQGLELLAYFRNRAPLDDSGMPKDRFSAEMPDATLATLKIQPSEPRDSAVYFCASGPDGTNGYAFGSGTRLTVV.